This section outlines one T cell receptor (beta chain) sequence together with its context. The antigen remains undetermined. This sample was taken from a study of radiotherapy plus CTLA-4 blockade in lung cancer. Study-wide points: Early blood T cell clone dynamics, with interferon-beta, were reported to best predict response. After treatment with radiotherapy plus ipilimumab, TCR clones that came from the tumor expanded in blood.

CDR1 is SGHTA and CDR2 is FQGNSA in the germline V gene. Losses at the gene ends were 2 bases for V and 3 bases for J; bases not matched to a gene: 8. This CDR3 is 16 amino acids long. The protocol was immunoSEQ multiplex PCR, while the TCRdb copy is restricted to in-frame clones and leaves out a portion. The table lists just over 14,000 clones, around 72% of them singletons. Sequences were derived from peripheral blood, sampled from a patient treated with radiotherapy plus ipilimumab. The TCR sequence derives from a human donor with non-small cell lung cancer whose response to radiotherapy plus ipilimumab could not be evaluated. V and J are TRBV7-2 and TRBJ1-2; 8 bases are shared with TRBD1. As DNA, the CDR3 is TGTGCCAGCAGCTTACTCGGGACAGGCGCTTACTATGGCTACACCTTC. This sequence encodes CASSLLGTGAYYGYTF.